What follows are 3 T cell receptor beta chains derived from one specimen sequenced in a study of T cells expressing NK-cell markers (dated by TCRdb to 2018 to 2020). To prepare the library, 5' RACE was applied. Sequencing took place on an Illumina HiSeq 2000. The reads were reprocessed in TCRdb, with one entry per CDR3 protein sequence and no accompanying DNA. The sample table gives 500,000 to 700,000 distinct CDR3 sequences. The ten largest clones capture less than 4.5% of the sample. The sequenced sample consisted of blood T cells: a sorted CD56 or NKG2C T cell subset, CD4+ or CD8+ T cells, or bulk PBMC T cells (not recorded which). Receptors were obtained from a man in his late teens or twenties in good health. Donor details come from another sample of the same person, matched by shared clones.

J is TRBJ2-3 and V is TRBV10-3; there is no DNA to check the TCRdb D call of TRBD2. CDR1 is ENHRY and CDR2 is SYGVKD in the germline V gene. CDR3 size: 16 residues. The CDR3 loop is CAISGGATRSTDTQYF.

The gene calls are TRBV20-1 and TRBJ2-3; the D call of TRBD1 rests on TCRdb alone, since no DNA is present to check it. This CDR3 contains 14 residues. Germline CDR1 is DFQATT and CDR2 is SNEGSKA (reference sequence). CDR3 sequence: CGSLGREGTDTQYF.

The genes are TRBV12-3 or TRBV12-4 and TRBJ2-7; with no DNA, the TCRdb D assignment of TRBD1 cannot be verified. This CDR3 is 14 amino acids long. The CDR3 spells CASRAGHQHYEQYF.